This T cell receptor (beta chain) was sequenced in a study of lymphopenia after photon versus proton radiotherapy (dated by TCRdb to about 2019). In terms of the full investigation: Photon and proton radiation therapy were compared by the study for their immunological effects in patients with gastrointestinal tumors who developed high-grade lymphopenia. The study aimed to characterize how the two radiation modalities differ in their impact on the immune system. The roughly 21 patients in the cohort had gastrointestinal tumors, were treated with either photon or proton therapy, and subsequently developed lymphopenia. The investigation overall reported the following: Across the cohort, an inverse correlation was found between a larger post-nadir drop in TCR diversity and overall survival time among patients who died. The authors looked at the survival association only in patients who died, and they framed better survival with proton therapy as a possibility rather than a demonstrated result. After the lymphocyte count nadir, repertoires from photon-treated patients showed oligoclonal expansion, particularly of CD8+ Temra cells, and this expansion drove the decline in diversity. Relative stability during treatment was observed in proton-treated patients, whereas loss of naive T cells and TCR diversity and gain of effector/memory populations were observed in photon-treated patients.

The library was built by means of the immunoSEQ multiplex PCR assay. T cell repertoires were profiled with deep sequencing of rearranged TCR beta loci together with multiparametric flow cytometry. This immuneACCESS table, as held by TCRdb, lists in-frame sequences with V and J called but not all clones. Of the missing ones, under half trace to an unresolved V gene in checked studies; the others have no known cause. The sample includes fewer than 20,000 clones, with 92% observed a single time. The ten largest clones add up to 1.7% of the sample. CDR3 length: 16 amino acids, cysteine to phenylalanine. Of the read, only the CDR3 DNA is kept; its 48 bases are in frame from base 1. The junction carries 16 bases between V and J, which are trimmed by 4 bases and 1 base respectively. CDR1 and CDR2 are read off the germline V gene as SGDLS and YYNGEE. Concerning this clone itself: No cognate antigen has been identified for it. Base qualities were left out, and no much larger clone turns up one base away.

This TCR was recovered from a woman aged 40 to 50 with cholangiocarcinoma. Material: peripheral blood, obtained from a patient treated with photon-based radiotherapy. The chain uses TRBV9 and TRBJ2-3; matching of 6 bases hints at TRBD2 as the D gene. The nucleotides read TGTGCCAGCAGCCCGGCGGTAGTAGCGGGCACAGATACGCAGTATTTT. The resulting protein is CASSPAVVAGTDTQYF.